This passage covers 2 T cell receptor beta chains from one sample sequenced in a study of blood T cell repertoires in COVID-19. Sequencing was performed with immunoSEQ multiplex PCR; in TCRdb, only in-frame clones are kept and a portion is missing. Of approximately 160,000 clones in the sample, more than 65% were seen once. Sample: peripheral blood. The source is a woman aged 45-59 years in a cohort sampled during active or convalescent COVID-19.

This clone was detected a few times. The chain combines TRBV6-2 or TRBV6-3 with TRBJ2-7; 12 nucleotides align to TRBD2. The CDR3 loop spans 15 amino acids. Germline loops: CDR1 MNHEY, CDR2 SVGEGT. V was pared by 0 bases and J by 4 bases, with 1 base of the junction left unmatched. The CDR3 loop reads CASSYSTSGGYEQYF. The CDR3 DNA sequence: TGTGCCAGCAGTTACTCGACTAGCGGGGGTTACGAGCAGTACTTC.

The genes are TRBV15 and TRBJ1-6, with D hard to call. The CDR3 is 15 residues long. Between the trimmed V and J ends, which lost 1 base and 7 bases, there was a span of 11 bases. Looked up from germline, CDR1 is LNHNV and CDR2 is YYDKDF (reference sequence). CDR3 amino acids: CATSRAGGGNSPLHF. DNA of the CDR3: TGTGCCACCAGCAGAGCTGGCGGCGGGAATTCACCCCTCCACTTT.